A single sample is the source of the 9 T cell receptor beta chains below, sequenced in a study of shared clonotypes between healthy human individuals. The repertoire was sequenced with immunoSEQ multiplex PCR; TCRdb's copy has only in-frame clones and lacks some. The table lists about 2.5 million clones, 80% to 95% of them singletons, with around 0.35% in the top ten. Sequenced input: naive CD4+ T cells from PBMCs. The subset here: CD45RA+ positively selected. These receptors all stem from a man between 18 and 35 years old in good health. Some clones in this sample may be carry-over from other donors' samples.

The CDR3 nucleotides read TGTGCCATCGGGACGGGCGGGATGGTTGCTTTCTTT. Amino acids: CAIGTGGMVAFF. The V gene is TRBV10-3, the J gene TRBJ1-1, with D perhaps matching TRBD1 (5 bases). Germline V gives CDR1 ENHRY, CDR2 SYGVKD. This CDR3 contains 12 residues. The V end was cut by 8 bases, the J end by 11 bases, with 18 bases between.

On this clone itself: Other nucleotide sequences from this sample produce the same CDR3. The rearrangement links TRBV30 to TRBJ1-1; possible D gene TRBD1, 5 bases. Germline V gene sequence: CDR1 GTSNPN, CDR2 SVGIG (reference sequence). The germline V and J ends were trimmed by 0 bases and 4 bases, with 9 bases remaining between them. CDR3 length equals 13 residues. The CDR3 bases are TGTGCCTGGAGTGTAGACAGAGGCACTGAAGCTTTCTTT. Its protein product is CAWSVDRGTEAFF.

This chain connects TRBV5-1 to TRBJ2-5; D possibly corresponds to TRBD1 (6 bases). Germline V CDR1 and CDR2: SGHRS, YFSETQ. This CDR3 is 15 amino acids long. V was shortened by 0 bases and J by 3 bases, with 12 bases between the two germline ends. The CDR3 region is CASSLAGTPEETQYF. The CDR3 DNA is TGCGCCAGCAGCTTGGCAGGGACACCAGAAGAGACCCAGTACTTC.

This clone was counted a single time. V gene TRBV5-1 combines with J gene TRBJ1-2; the D is unclear. Germline loops: CDR1 SGHRS, CDR2 YFSETQ. V lost 5 bases and J lost 4, with 9 bases in between. This CDR3 comprises 12 residues. The CDR3 DNA is TGCGCCAGCAGGCCGGGGTCCTATGGCTACACCTTC. Its protein product is CASRPGSYGYTF.

The V call is TRBV18, the J call TRBJ2-2; D is uncertain. Germline V lookup: CDR1 KGHSH, CDR2 LQKENI. Trimming stripped 2 bases from V and 8 bases from J, with 6 bases between. CDR3 size: 12 residues. In DNA form, the CDR3 reads TGTGCCAGCTCACCATTCCTTGGGGAGCTGTTTTTT. Translated, it gives CASSPFLGELFF.

The rearrangement links TRBV2 to TRBJ1-5; D ambiguous. Germline CDR1 reads SNHLY; CDR2 reads FYNNEI. The CDR3 consists of 16 residues. V lost 0 bases to trimming and J lost 0 bases, with 9 bases between them. The CDR3 DNA follows: TGTGCCAGCAGTGAAGCTTGGCCCTATAGCAATCAGCCCCAGCATTTT. Its translation: CASSEAWPYSNQPQHF. The full variable domain, with the rest looked up from reference TRBV2 and TRBJ1-5, is EPEVTQTPSHQVTQMGQEVILRCVPISNHLYFYWYRQILGQKVEFLVSFYNNEISEKSEIFDDQFSVERPDGSNFTLKIRSTKLEDSAMYFCASSEAWPYSNQPQHFGDGTRLSIL.

This chain uses TRBV7-2 with TRBJ2-5; D not certain. The CDR3 is 13 residues long. The V gene's germline CDR1 is SGHTA and CDR2 FQGNSA. V was shortened by 6 bases and J by 2 bases, with 10 bases between the two germline ends. The CDR3, as DNA: TGTGCCAGCAGGAAACCTGTTCAAGAGACCCAGTACTTC. It is translated as CASRKPVQETQYF.

The chain carries TRBV11-2 and TRBJ1-1; no clear D. The CDR3 has 13 amino acids. V lost 5 bases and J lost 6, with 13 bases in between. Per the germline V gene, CDR1 is SGHAT and CDR2 is FQNNGV. This CDR3 reads CASSPPIMAEAFF. In nucleotides, the CDR3 is TGTGCCAGCAGCCCTCCTATCATGGCTGAAGCTTTCTTT.

This chain joins TRBV5-4 and TRBJ1-2; 7 bases are shared with TRBD1. There are 13 residues in the CDR3. V gave up 3 bases and J gave up 2 bases; unmatched junction bases: 1. The V gene's germline CDR1 is SGHNT and CDR2 YYREEE (reference sequence). The DNA for the CDR3 is TGTGCCAGCAGCTGGGGACAGAACTATGGCTACACCTTC. Amino acid sequence: CASSWGQNYGYTF.